This T cell receptor (beta chain) was found in a study of CD8 T cells in Susac syndrome (dated by TCRdb to between 2018 and 2020). For context, the study as a whole: Whether CD8+ T cell activation and differentiation in Susac syndrome was antigen driven was tested using repertoire sequencing. What the study reported, not specific to this receptor: The number of individuals in the TCR sequencing and HLA analysis was acknowledged as relatively small.

CDR1 and CDR2, per the germline V gene (reference sequence), are MNHEY and SMNVEV. Reading from cysteine to phenylalanine, the CDR3 counts 16 amino acids. The read is trimmed to its CDR3 DNA, 48 bases read in frame from base 1. Trimming takes 6 bases from V and 6 bases from J, and the germline ends sit 21 bases apart. RNA was extracted using the RNeasy kit, and roughly 0.5 to 1 microgram was reverse transcribed with random hexamers. The immunoSEQ multiplex PCR assay, covering 54 Vbeta and 13 Jbeta segments, was used to amplify TCR beta CDR3 regions. PCR amplification bias was corrected by using a synthetic template baseline for primer optimization and computational correction. As for how the authors treated the data: Reads were annotated to V, D and J genes per IMGT and analyzed with immunoSEQ Analyzer, keeping only productive sequences. Clonality was computed as one minus Shannon entropy normalized by log2 of the number of productive unique sequences. For each patient and control, public and private clones were evaluated within the 100 most prevalent clones. Clones were defined as Susac-specific if absent from the healthy and MS cohorts, from some 1,000 published viral clones and from other ImmuneACCESS disease sequences. Starting from the raw public reads, TCRdb applied fastp trimming at Q25, assembled clones with MiXCR and retained in-frame beta chains. Records with the same CDR3 protein are collapsed into one entry carrying the most frequent genes and DNA. It is TCRdb's table, rather than the study itself, that gives the V and J calls and clone size. For this sample there are 150,000 to 200,000 distinct CDR3 sequences; around 94% appear just once. About 0.13% of the sample lies in the top ten.

High-throughput TCR beta sequencing profiled peripheral blood CD8+ and CD4+ T cells from healthy donors, Susac syndrome patients and multiple sclerosis patients. Healthy donors were included as age- and sex-matched controls. Bulk CD8+ and CD4+ T cells were purified by magnetic negative isolation, while CD8+ TEMRA cells were enriched using FACS. Blood was collected in EDTA tubes and processed within 24 hours, with PBMCs isolated through density gradient centrifugation. PBMCs destined for TCR sequencing were cryopreserved in liquid nitrogen and later thawed in a 37 °C water bath. The sorted or isolated CD4+, CD8+ and CD8+ TEMRA cells had a purity of 90% or higher. Worth noting for this clonotype: Its specific antigen is unknown. No per-base quality is available; no much larger clone lies one base away.

This TCR was recovered from a human donor in good health. This chain is built from TRBV27 and TRBJ1-5; TRBD1 is a weak D gene call, 5 bases matching. Sequencing was performed on CD4+ T cells from PBMCs. The nucleotide sequence is given as TGTGCCAGCAGCCTCCTTGGTTCCAGGGAGGGTCAGCCCCAGCATTTT. This gives the protein CASSLLGSREGQPQHF.